This T cell receptor beta chain was identified during a study of B cell selection in AIRE deficiency. Findings of the study overall: Roughly 31% of healthy-shared Treg sequences were found among patient Tconv cells. In TCRBV usage, CDR3 length and diversity, patient Tconv and Treg cells matched healthy donors.

Worth noting for this clone: The antigen remains undetermined.

V was trimmed by 3 bases and J by 2 bases, leaving 14 bases between them. The CDR3 is 16 residues long. Germline values: CDR1 SQVTM, CDR2 ANQGSEA. The repertoire was sequenced with immunoSEQ multiplex PCR; TCRdb's copy has only in-frame clones and lacks some. The repertoire includes 20,000 to 30,000 clones, roughly 95% of them detected once, and 0.2% to 0.25% sits in the top ten. Conventional CD4 T cells were sorted as CD4+CD127+ cells. Controls came from healthy donors unrelated to patients. This TCR was sampled from a human donor in good health. Sequenced: CD4+CD127+ conventional T cells sorted from PBMCs. The V gene is TRBV29-1, the J gene TRBJ2-6, with D possibly called TRBD1 or TRBD2 (6 bases each). CDR3 residues: CSVEGTGAAGANVLTF. The CDR3 nucleotides read TGCAGCGTTGAGGGGACGGGGGCCGCTGGGGCCAACGTCCTGACTTTC.